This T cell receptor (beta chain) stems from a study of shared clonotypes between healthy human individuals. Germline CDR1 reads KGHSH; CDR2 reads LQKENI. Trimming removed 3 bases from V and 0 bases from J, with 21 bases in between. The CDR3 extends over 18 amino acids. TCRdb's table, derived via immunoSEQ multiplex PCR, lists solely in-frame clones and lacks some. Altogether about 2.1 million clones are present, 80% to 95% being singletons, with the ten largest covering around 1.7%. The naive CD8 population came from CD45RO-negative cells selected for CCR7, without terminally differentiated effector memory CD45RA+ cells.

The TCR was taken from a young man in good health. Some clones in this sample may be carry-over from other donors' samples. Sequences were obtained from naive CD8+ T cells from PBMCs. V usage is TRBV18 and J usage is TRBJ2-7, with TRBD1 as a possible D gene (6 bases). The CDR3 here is CASSPYGQHTANSYEQYF. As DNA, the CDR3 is TGTGCCAGCTCACCGTACGGACAGCACACTGCTAACTCCTACGAGCAGTACTTC.